The source of this T cell receptor (beta chain) is a study of blood T cell repertoires in COVID-19. The table came from immunoSEQ multiplex PCR; TCRdb's copy has only in-frame clones and leaves some out. This table has under 130,000 clones, 75% to 90% appearing once. What was sequenced was peripheral blood. The origin of this receptor is a woman over 75 with acute or convalescent COVID-19.

The CDR3 region is CASSFDRDRGRGGYTF. The CDR3 DNA reads as TGTGCCAGCAGCTTCGACCGGGACAGGGGGCGGGGAGGCTACACCTTC. V is TRBV5-6 and J is TRBJ1-2; 12 bases are a match to TRBD1. Germline V gene sequence: CDR1 SGHDT, CDR2 YYEEEE. V trimming: 2 bases; J trimming: 8 bases; junction bases outside the gene matches: 10. This CDR3 comprises 16 residues.